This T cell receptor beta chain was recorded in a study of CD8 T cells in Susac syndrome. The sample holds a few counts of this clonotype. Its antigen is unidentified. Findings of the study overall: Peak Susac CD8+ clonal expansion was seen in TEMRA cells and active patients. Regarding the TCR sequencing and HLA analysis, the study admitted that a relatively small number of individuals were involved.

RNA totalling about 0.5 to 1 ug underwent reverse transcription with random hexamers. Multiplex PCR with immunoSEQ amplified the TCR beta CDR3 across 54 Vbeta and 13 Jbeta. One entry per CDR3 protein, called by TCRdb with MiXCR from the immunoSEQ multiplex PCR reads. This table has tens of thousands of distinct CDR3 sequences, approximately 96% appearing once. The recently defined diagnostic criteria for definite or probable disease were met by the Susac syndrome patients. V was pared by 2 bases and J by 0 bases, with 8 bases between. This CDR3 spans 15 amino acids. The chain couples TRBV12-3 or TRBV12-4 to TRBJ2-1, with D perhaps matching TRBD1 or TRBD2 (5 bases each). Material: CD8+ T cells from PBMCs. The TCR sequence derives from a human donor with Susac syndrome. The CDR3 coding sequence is TGTGCCAGCAGTTTATCAGGGAGCTCCTACAATGAGCAGTTCTTC. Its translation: CASSLSGSSYNEQFF.